These 2 T cell receptor beta chains were all obtained from the same sample, sequenced in a study of T-cell memory formation after mild COVID-19. TCRdb processed the 5' RACE reads anew with MiXCR; each CDR3 protein has one entry. The data show roughly 150,000 distinct CDR3 sequences, roughly a quarter seen once. Material: PBMCs or a T cell subset sorted from them (not recorded which). Source of these receptors: an adult woman who had mild COVID-19 (a few samples of this study predate the infection). Cell type and time point are not known.

This clonotype was seen more than once but under ten times. This sequence joins TRBV4-1 and TRBJ1-1; TRBD1 is a possible D gene (6 bases). Germline V gives CDR1 MGHRA, CDR2 YSYEKL. This CDR3 is built from 15 residues. Between the trimmed V and J ends, which lost 0 bases and 2 bases, there was a span of 10 bases. The CDR3 here is CASSQDRGGNTEAFF. In DNA form, the CDR3 reads TGCGCCAGCAGCCAAGATCGGGGGGGCAACACTGAAGCTTTCTTT.

The genes are TRBV7-3 and TRBJ2-3; perhaps TRBD2 as D (5 bases). This CDR3 has 15 amino acids. Trimming stripped 4 bases from V and 0 bases from J, with 11 bases between. Germline CDR1 SGHTA, CDR2 FQGTGA. The CDR3 reads CASSWSSLSTDTQYF. DNA of the CDR3: TGTGCCAGCAGCTGGTCTAGCCTTAGCACAGATACGCAGTATTTT. Using reference TRBV7-3 and TRBJ2-3 for the parts outside the CDR3, the full variable domain is GAGVSQTPSNKVTEKGKYVELRCDPISGHTALYWYRQSLGQGPEFLIYFQGTGAADDSGLPNDRFFAVRPEGSVSTLKIQRTERGDSAVYLCASSWSSLSTDTQYFGPGTRLTVL.